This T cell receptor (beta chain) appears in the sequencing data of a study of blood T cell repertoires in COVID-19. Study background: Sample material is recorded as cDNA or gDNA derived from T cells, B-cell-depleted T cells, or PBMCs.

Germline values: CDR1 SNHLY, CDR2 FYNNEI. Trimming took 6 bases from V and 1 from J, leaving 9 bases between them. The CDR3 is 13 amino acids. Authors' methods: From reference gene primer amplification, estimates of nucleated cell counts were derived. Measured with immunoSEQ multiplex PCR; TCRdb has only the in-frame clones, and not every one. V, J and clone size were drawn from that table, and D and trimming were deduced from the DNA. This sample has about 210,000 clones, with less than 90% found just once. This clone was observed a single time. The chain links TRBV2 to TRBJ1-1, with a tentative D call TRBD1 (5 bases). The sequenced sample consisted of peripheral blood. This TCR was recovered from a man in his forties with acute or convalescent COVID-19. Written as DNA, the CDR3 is TGTGCCAGCAGGGGGGACTCGAACACTGAAGCTTTCTTT. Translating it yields CASRGDSNTEAFF.